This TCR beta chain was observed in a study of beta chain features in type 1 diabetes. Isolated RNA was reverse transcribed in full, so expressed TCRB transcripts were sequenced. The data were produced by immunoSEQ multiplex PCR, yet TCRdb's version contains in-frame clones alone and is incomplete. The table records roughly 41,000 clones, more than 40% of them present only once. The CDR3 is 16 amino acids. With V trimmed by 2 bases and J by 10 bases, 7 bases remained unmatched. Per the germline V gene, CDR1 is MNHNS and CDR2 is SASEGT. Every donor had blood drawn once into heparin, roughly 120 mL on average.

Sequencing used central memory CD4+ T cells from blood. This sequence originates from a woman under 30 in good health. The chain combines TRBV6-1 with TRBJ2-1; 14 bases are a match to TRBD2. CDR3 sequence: CASSEPGLAGVREQFF. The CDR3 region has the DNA TGTGCCAGCAGTGAACCGGGACTAGCGGGAGTCAGGGAGCAGTTCTTC.